A selection of T cell receptor beta chains follows, all from one sample in a study of CD8+CD57+ T cells in acquired aplastic anemia. TCRdb called the reads again in MiXCR, with one record for every CDR3 protein. The sample includes 150,000 to 200,000 distinct CDR3 sequences, around 48% of them seen just once. What was sequenced was sorted CD4+, CD8+, or CD8+CD57+ T cells (not recorded which) from PBMCs. The receptors come from a human donor with aplastic anemia. The CDR3 runs from the conserved cysteine through the conserved F or W. Each record gives: CDR3 DNA, CDR3 protein, V gene, J gene, D gene, clone size. A D gene is named only where the DNA matches it firmly. Some rows mark clone size as missing; the rest say once, few, many or name a class of expanded clone.

CDR3 DNA: TGTGCCAGCAACAGCGGGGGACAGGGGACCTACGAGCATTTT
CDR3 protein: CASNSGGQGTYEHF
V gene: TRBV5-4
J gene: TRBJ1-5
D gene: TRBD1
clone size: NA

CDR3 DNA: TGCAGCGTTTCTAGCGCCTACACCGGGGAGCTGTTTTTT
CDR3 protein: CSVSSAYTGELFF
V gene: TRBV29-1
J gene: TRBJ2-2
D gene: NA
clone size: many

CDR3 DNA: TGCAGCGTGAGGACAGGGACCTATGGCTACACCTTC
CDR3 protein: CSVRTGTYGYTF
V gene: TRBV29-1
J gene: TRBJ1-2
D gene: TRBD1
clone size: NA

CDR3 DNA: TGTGCCGCGGCAGGGGTCTATGGCTACACCTTC
CDR3 protein: CAAAGVYGYTF
V gene: TRBV24-1
J gene: TRBJ1-2
D gene: NA
clone size: NA

CDR3 DNA: TGCAGCGGTGACAGGGGGAACACTGAAGCTTTCTTT
CDR3 protein: CSGDRGNTEAFF
V gene: TRBV29-1
J gene: TRBJ1-1
D gene: TRBD1
clone size: NA

CDR3 DNA: TGTGCCAGCAGCTTGGATGTGGGCACAGATACGCAGTATTTT
CDR3 protein: CASSLDVGTDTQYF
V gene: TRBV5-5
J gene: TRBJ2-3
D gene: NA
clone size: NA

CDR3 DNA: TGTGCCACCAGCAGGGAGACGGGACTAGCGGGGTGGCAGTATTTT
CDR3 protein: CATSRETGLAGWQYF
V gene: TRBV15
J gene: TRBJ2-3
D gene: TRBD2
clone size: NA

CDR3 DNA: TGTGCCAGCAGCTTAGGGGCTCAGCCCCAGCATTTT
CDR3 protein: CASSLGAQPQHF
V gene: TRBV7-2
J gene: TRBJ1-5
D gene: NA
clone size: NA

CDR3 DNA: TGTGCCAGCAGCCCAGGGCGTCGGGATGAGCAGTTCTTC
CDR3 protein: CASSPGRRDEQFF
V gene: TRBV5-4
J gene: TRBJ2-1
D gene: NA
clone size: NA

CDR3 DNA: TGTGCCAGCAGCGAGCAGGGTAGGGGGGACACCATATATTTT
CDR3 protein: CASSEQGRGDTIYF
V gene: TRBV9
J gene: TRBJ1-3
D gene: NA
clone size: few

CDR3 DNA: TGCGCCAGCAGCGCAGAGGGACAGGGAAGGACTGAAGCTTTCTTT
CDR3 protein: CASSAEGQGRTEAFF
V gene: TRBV5-1
J gene: TRBJ1-1
D gene: TRBD1
clone size: many

CDR3 DNA: TGTGCCATCAGGGATAGCGGGGGGCTTGAAACCCAGTACTTC
CDR3 protein: CAIRDSGGLETQYF
V gene: TRBV10-3
J gene: TRBJ2-5
D gene: TRBD2
clone size: once

CDR3 DNA: TGTGCCAGCAGCTTGGCTGGGAACTATGGCTACACCTTC
CDR3 protein: CASSLAGNYGYTF
V gene: TRBV5-1
J gene: TRBJ1-2
D gene: NA
clone size: medium-sized